The sequence of this T cell receptor (beta chain) was determined in a study of beta chain features in type 1 diabetes. As for the study in general: Over 85,000,000 sorted cells were examined across all samples. Regarding the study as a whole: Shortening of TCRB CDR3s, moderate but significant, appeared in all four CD4+ subsets of Type 1 diabetes patients.

A remark on this clone: The antigen is undetermined.

One heparinised blood draw averaging roughly 100 mL was given by each donor. Sorted populations were all over 98% pure. Trimming took 5 bases from V and 8 from J; bases not matched to a gene: 6. CDR1 SGHAT and CDR2 FQNNGV come from the germline V gene. There are 13 residues in the CDR3. Expressed TCRB transcripts were sequenced after all isolated RNA was converted to cDNA. Survey-depth immunoSEQ sequencing was used for stem cell-like memory T cells. This table comes from immunoSEQ multiplex PCR, and its TCRdb copy is limited to in-frame clones, with some not included. The table records tens of thousands of clones, roughly 63% of them present only once.

The chain carries TRBV11-2 and TRBJ1-2; 9 bases are shared with TRBD1. Sequencing was carried out using stem cell memory CD4+ T cells from blood. The clonotype comes from a woman in her 30s with type 1 diabetes. This chain's CDR3 is CASSPGTGLGYTF. The CDR3 nucleotides are TGTGCCAGCAGCCCCGGGACAGGGCTAGGCTACACCTTC.